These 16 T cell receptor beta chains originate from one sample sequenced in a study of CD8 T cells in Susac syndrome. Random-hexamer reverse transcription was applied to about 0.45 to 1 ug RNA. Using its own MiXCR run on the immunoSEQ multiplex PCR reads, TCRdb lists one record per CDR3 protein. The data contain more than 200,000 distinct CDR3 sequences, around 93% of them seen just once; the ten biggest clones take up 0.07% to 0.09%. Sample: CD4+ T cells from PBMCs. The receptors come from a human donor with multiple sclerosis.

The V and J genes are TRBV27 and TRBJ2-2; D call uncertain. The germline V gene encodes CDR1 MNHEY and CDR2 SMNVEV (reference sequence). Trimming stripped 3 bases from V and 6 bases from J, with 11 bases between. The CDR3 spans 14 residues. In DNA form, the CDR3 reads TGTGCCAGCAGTTTCCGGACCCGCTCCGGGGAGCTGTTTTTT. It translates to CASSFRTRSGELFF.

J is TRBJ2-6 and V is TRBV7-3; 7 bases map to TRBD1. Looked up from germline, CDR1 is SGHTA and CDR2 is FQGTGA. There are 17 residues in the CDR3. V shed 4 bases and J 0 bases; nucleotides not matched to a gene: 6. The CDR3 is CASSSPGQNSGANVLTF. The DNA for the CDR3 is TGTGCCAGCAGCTCCCCGGGACAGAACTCTGGGGCCAACGTCCTGACTTTC.

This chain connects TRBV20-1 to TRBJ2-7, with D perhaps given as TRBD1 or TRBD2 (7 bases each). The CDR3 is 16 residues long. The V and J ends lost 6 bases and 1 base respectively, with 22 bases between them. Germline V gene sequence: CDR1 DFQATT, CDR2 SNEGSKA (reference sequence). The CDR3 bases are TGCAGTGCCAGGGGGGTGGCGGGGGCCTTTTCCTACGAGCAGTACTTC. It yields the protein CSARGVAGAFSYEQYF.

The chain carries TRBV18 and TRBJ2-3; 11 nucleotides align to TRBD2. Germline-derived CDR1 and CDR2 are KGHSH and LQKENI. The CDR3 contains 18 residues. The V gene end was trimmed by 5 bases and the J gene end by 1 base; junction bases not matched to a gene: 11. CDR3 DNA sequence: TGTGCCAGCTCATCAGGACTAGCGGGTATTGTGGGCACAGATACGCAGTATTTT. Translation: CASSSGLAGIVGTDTQYF.

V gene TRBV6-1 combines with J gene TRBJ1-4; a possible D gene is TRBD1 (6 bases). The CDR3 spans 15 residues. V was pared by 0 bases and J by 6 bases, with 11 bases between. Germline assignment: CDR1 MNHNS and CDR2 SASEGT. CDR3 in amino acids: CASSEAGGRHEKLFF. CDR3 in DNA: TGTGCCAGCAGTGAAGCGGGGGGGCGCCATGAAAAACTGTTTTTT.

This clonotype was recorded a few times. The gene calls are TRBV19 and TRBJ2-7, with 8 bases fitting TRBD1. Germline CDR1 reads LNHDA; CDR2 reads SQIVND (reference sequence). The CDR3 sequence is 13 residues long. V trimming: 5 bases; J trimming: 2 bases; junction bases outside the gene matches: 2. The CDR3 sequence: CASSPGGTYEQYV. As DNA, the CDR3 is TGTGCCAGTAGTCCAGGGGGCACCTACGAGCAGTACGTC.

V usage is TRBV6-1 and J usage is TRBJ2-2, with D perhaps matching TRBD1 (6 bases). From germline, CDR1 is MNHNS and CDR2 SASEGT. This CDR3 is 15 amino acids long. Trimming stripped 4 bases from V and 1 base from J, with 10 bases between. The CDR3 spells CASSGGLVNTGELFF. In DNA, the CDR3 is TGTGCCAGCAGTGGGGGGCTGGTGAACACCGGGGAGCTGTTTTTT.

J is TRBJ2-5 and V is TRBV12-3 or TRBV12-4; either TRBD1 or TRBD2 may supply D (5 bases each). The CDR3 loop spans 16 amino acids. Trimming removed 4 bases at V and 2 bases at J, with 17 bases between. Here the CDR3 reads CASSSPMGELQETQYF. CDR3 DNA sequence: TGTGCCAGCAGTTCACCGATGGGGGAGCTACAAGAGACCCAGTACTTC.

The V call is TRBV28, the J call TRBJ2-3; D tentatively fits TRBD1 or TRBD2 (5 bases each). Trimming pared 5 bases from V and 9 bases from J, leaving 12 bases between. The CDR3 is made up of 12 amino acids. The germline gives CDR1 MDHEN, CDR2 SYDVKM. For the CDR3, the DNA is TGTGCCAGCAGTCCACAGTGGGGGACGCAGTATTTT. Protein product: CASSPQWGTQYF.

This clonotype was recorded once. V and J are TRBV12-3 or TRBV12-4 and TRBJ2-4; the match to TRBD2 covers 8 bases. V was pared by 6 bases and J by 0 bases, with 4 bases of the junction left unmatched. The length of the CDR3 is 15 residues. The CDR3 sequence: CASSGTRGAKNIQYF. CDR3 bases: TGTGCCAGCAGCGGGACTAGGGGAGCCAAAAACATTCAGTACTTC.

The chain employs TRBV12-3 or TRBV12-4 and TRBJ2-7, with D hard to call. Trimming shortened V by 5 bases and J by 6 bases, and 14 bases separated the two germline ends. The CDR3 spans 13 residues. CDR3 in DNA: TGTGCCAGCAGTCCCCACCGGGTCGTCGAGCAGTACTTC. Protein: CASSPHRVVEQYF.

The CDR3 protein is CSVERDSTEQFF. The CDR3 DNA follows: TGCAGCGTTGAGAGGGACAGCACTGAGCAGTTCTTC. The chain carries TRBV29-1 and TRBJ2-1, with 7 bases aligning to TRBD1. The CDR3 sequence is 12 residues long. From germline, CDR1 is SQVTM and CDR2 ANQGSEA. The junction had 5 bases not matched to a gene; V was cut back by 3 bases and J by 9 bases.

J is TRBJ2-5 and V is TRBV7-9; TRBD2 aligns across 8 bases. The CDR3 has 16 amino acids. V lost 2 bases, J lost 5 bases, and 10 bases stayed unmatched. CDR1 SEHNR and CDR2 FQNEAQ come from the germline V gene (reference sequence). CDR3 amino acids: CASSLTGGKIWETQYF. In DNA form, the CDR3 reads TGTGCCAGCAGCTTAACGGGGGGGAAGATTTGGGAGACCCAGTACTTC. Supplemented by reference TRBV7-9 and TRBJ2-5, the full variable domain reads DTGVSQNPRHKITKRGQNVTFRCDPISEHNRLYWYRQTLGQGPEFLTYFQNEAQLEKSRLLSDRFSAERPKGSFSTLEIQRTEQGDSAMYLCASSLTGGKIWETQYFGPGTRLLVL.

Here the CDR3 DNA reads TGTGCCAGCAGCGGCCGGGACACAAACTACGAGCAGTACTTC. Its translation: CASSGRDTNYEQYF. This chain connects TRBV7-9 to TRBJ2-7, with D perhaps matching TRBD1 (6 bases). V lost 5 bases to trimming and J lost 3 bases, with 14 bases between them. CDR3 length: 14 residues. CDR1 SEHNR and CDR2 FQNEAQ come from the germline V gene (reference sequence).

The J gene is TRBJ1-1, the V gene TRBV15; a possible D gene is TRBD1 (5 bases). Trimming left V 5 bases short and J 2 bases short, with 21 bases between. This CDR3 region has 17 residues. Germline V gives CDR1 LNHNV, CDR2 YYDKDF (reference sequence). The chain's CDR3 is CATSPRSFSGRNTEAFF. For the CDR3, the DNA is TGTGCCACCAGCCCAAGATCGTTCTCGGGGCGAAACACTGAAGCTTTCTTT.

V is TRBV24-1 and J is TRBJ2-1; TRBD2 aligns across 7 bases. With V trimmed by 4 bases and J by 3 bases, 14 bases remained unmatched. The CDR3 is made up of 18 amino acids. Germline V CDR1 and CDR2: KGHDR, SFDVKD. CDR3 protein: CATSEISRTSGSYNEQFF. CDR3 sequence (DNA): TGTGCCACCAGTGAAATCTCCCGGACTAGTGGAAGCTACAATGAGCAGTTCTTC.